These 10 T cell receptor beta chains came from one sample sequenced in a study of blood T cell repertoires in COVID-19. Produced via immunoSEQ multiplex PCR; TCRdb's table is partial and in-frame only. This sample carries 200,000 to 300,000 clones, around 86% of them seen once, and the ten largest clones take around 12%. Sequencing was done on a sample of peripheral blood. All receptors derive from a woman aged 60 to 75 with active or convalescent COVID-19.

The chain carries TRBV19 and TRBJ1-5; possibly TRBD1 for D (6 bases). Germline loops: CDR1 LNHDA, CDR2 SQIVND (reference sequence). The V and J ends lost 5 bases and 0 bases respectively, with 14 bases between them. This CDR3 is 16 amino acids long. The CDR3 protein is CASSPGTPFSNQPQHF. CDR3 nucleotides: TGTGCCAGTAGTCCCGGGACACCTTTTAGCAATCAGCCCCAGCATTTT.

The gene calls are TRBV11-2 and TRBJ2-7, with D possibly matching TRBD1 (6 bases). The CDR3 sequence is 15 residues long. The germline CDR1 and CDR2 sequences are SGHAT and FQNNGV. V was clipped by 0 bases and J by 6 bases, with 15 bases between them. The CDR3 coding sequence is TGTGCCAGCAGCTTAGATCCTAACAGGGAAGGCGAGCAGTACTTC. Protein sequence: CASSLDPNREGEQYF.

This chain joins TRBV19 and TRBJ2-5, with D unresolved. The ends were cut back, 4 bases at V and 4 bases at J, with 10 bases in the middle. The CDR3 runs to 13 residues. Germline V gene sequence: CDR1 LNHDA, CDR2 SQIVND (reference sequence). The CDR3 DNA reads TGTGCCAGTAGTACCTTAACGGGAGAGACCCAGTACTTC. This codes for CASSTLTGETQYF.

The sample holds a few counts of this clone. This chain links TRBV6-1 with TRBJ1-2, with a possible D match to TRBD1 (5 bases). Germline V gives CDR1 MNHNS, CDR2 SASEGT. V was trimmed by 3 bases and J by 0 bases, leaving 11 bases between them. The CDR3 has 15 residues. The CDR3 DNA reads TGTGCCAGCAGTGATAGTTGGACAACTAACTATGGCTACACCTTC. Amino acids: CASSDSWTTNYGYTF.

The V and J genes are TRBV10-3 and TRBJ1-1, with TRBD1 matching 7 bases. Germline CDR1 and CDR2: ENHRY and SYGVKD. The CDR3 extends over 14 amino acids. The ends lost 7 bases at V and 6 bases at J; junction bases unmatched: 11. CDR3 bases: TGTGCCATCAATAGAGGGGGCGGTTTCGCTGAAGCTTTCTTT. It specifies CAINRGGGFAEAFF.

V usage is TRBV29-1 and J usage is TRBJ1-2, with TRBD1 as a possible D gene (6 bases). The CDR3 loop spans 12 amino acids. CDR1 and CDR2 (germline): SQVTM, ANQGSEA. Trimming took off 2 bases at V and 3 bases at J, with 7 bases between the two ends. The DNA of the CDR3 is TGCAGCGTTGAAAGACAGGACTATGGCTACACCTTC. Protein: CSVERQDYGYTF.

This clone has only one observation. This rearrangement joins TRBV7-8 to TRBJ1-1; D is unclear. Trimming took off 6 bases at V and 1 base at J, with 18 bases between the two ends. The CDR3 contains 16 residues. Germline lookup yields CDR1 SGHVS and CDR2 FQNEAQ. CDR3 nucleotides: TGTGCCAGCAGTCAAAACCAGGTTACCGCGAACACTGAAGCTTTCTTT. Residues: CASSQNQVTANTEAFF.

The rearrangement uses TRBV7-2 and TRBJ1-1, with D possibly being TRBD1 (5 bases). CDR3 length equals 14 residues. Germline lookup yields CDR1 SGHTA and CDR2 FQGNSA. V lost 1 base and J 3 bases, leaving 9 bases between the germline ends. The DNA of the CDR3 is TGTGCCAGCAGCTTAGGGCAGGGCTACACTGAAGCTTTCTTT. Its translation is CASSLGQGYTEAFF.

The chain has TRBV4-3 and TRBJ2-3; 13 bases align to TRBD2. The CDR3 is 16 amino acids. Germline CDR1 is LGHNA and CDR2 is YSLEER. The ends lost 5 bases at V and 3 bases at J; junction bases unmatched: 5. The CDR3 bases are TGCGCCAGCAGCAGGGGACTAGCGGGGAGGACAGATACGCAGTATTTT. It yields the protein CASSRGLAGRTDTQYF.

CDR3 in amino acids: CASSQPDGRWNEKLFF. In nucleotides, the CDR3 is TGTGCCAGCAGCCAGCCCGACGGCAGGTGGAATGAAAAACTGTTTTTT. The rearrangement joins TRBV6-2 or TRBV6-3 to TRBJ1-4; D remains unclear. This CDR3 is built from 16 residues. Germline assignment: CDR1 MNHEY and CDR2 SVGEGT. Deletions cut 6 bases from V and 5 bases from J, with 19 bases between.